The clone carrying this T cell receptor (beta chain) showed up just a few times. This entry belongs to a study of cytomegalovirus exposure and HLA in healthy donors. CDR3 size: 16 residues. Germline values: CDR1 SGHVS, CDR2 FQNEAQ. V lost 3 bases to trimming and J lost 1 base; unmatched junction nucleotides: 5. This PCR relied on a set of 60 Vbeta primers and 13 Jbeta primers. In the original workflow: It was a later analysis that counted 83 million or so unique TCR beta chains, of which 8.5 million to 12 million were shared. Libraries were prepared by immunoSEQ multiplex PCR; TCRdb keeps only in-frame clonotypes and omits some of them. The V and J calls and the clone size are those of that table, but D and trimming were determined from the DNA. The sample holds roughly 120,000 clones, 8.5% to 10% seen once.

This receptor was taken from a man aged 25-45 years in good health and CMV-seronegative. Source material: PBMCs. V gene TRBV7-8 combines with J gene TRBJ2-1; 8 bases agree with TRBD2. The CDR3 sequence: CASSFSSGQSYNEQFF. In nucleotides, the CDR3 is TGTGCCAGCAGCTTTTCTAGCGGGCAGTCCTACAATGAGCAGTTCTTC.